A single sample gave rise to the 28 T cell receptor beta chains below, sequenced in a study of glioma-infiltrating T cells. TCR alpha and beta CDR3 regions were amplified from RNA using iRepertoire nested multiplex PCR. Via MiXCR, TCRdb re-called the multiplex PCR reads, giving one row per CDR3 protein. This sample has fewer than 250,000 distinct CDR3 sequences; around 30% occur once, and the top ten carry 20% to 25%. Sample: glioma tissue, nonneoplastic brain tissue, or PBMCs (not recorded which). All receptors derive from a human donor with low-grade glioma or glioblastoma, undergoing nonglioma brain surgery, or in good health (not recorded which).

This clonotype was seen at least ten times. The chain is built from TRBV5-1 and TRBJ2-1; D unclear. This CDR3 is 14 amino acids long. V was cut by 0 bases and J by 0 bases, with 4 bases left in between. Germline loops: CDR1 SGHRS, CDR2 YFSETQ. CDR3 coding DNA: TGCGCCAGCAGCTTGGACGGCTCCTACAATGAGCAGTTCTTC. It encodes CASSLDGSYNEQFF.

The CDR3 region has the DNA TGCGCCAGCAGGTCCTCGGGGTCCTACGAGCAGTACTTC. It translates to CASRSSGSYEQYF. The rearrangement uses TRBV5-1 and TRBJ2-7; the D gene is possibly TRBD2 (5 bases). V lost 5 bases, J lost 1 base, and 10 bases lay in between. This CDR3 has 13 residues. CDR1 and CDR2 from the germline V gene are SGHRS and YFSETQ.

This clonotype was seen repeatedly, ten times or more. The chain recombines TRBV12-3 or TRBV12-4 with TRBJ2-5; perhaps D is TRBD1 or TRBD2 (5 bases each). V lost 6 bases, J lost 4 bases, and 12 bases lay in between. This CDR3 comprises 13 residues. The CDR3, as DNA: TGTGCCAGCAGGCGGACGAGGGGAGAGACCCAGTACTTC. It specifies CASRRTRGETQYF.

This clonotype was counted a single time. This may arise from a read error, as a much more abundant clone is one base away. The chain recombines TRBV3-1 with TRBJ2-5; D perhaps matches TRBD2 (5 bases). Looked up from germline, CDR1 is LGHDT and CDR2 is YNNKEL (reference sequence). The CDR3 loop spans 15 amino acids. The CDR3 reads CASSQRGRVGEIQYF. CDR3 nucleotide sequence: TGTGCCAGCAGCCAACGGGGTCGCGTGGGAGAGATCCAGTACTTC.

The chain links TRBV19 to TRBJ2-1, with D maybe TRBD2 (7 bases). The CDR3 is 16 amino acids. Germline-derived CDR1 and CDR2 are LNHDA and SQIVND (reference sequence). Trimming removed 6 bases at V and 6 bases at J, with 21 bases between. The CDR3 DNA follows: TGTGCCAGTAGCACCTTGGGGGCGGGGGCCCTCAATGAGCAGTTCTTC. It is translated as CASSTLGAGALNEQFF.

This clonotype appeared many times. This rearrangement joins TRBV12-3 or TRBV12-4 to TRBJ1-1; D might be TRBD1 (5 bases). Trimming removed 7 bases from V and 0 bases from J, with 12 bases in between. This CDR3 region has 14 residues. The CDR3 sequence: CASTPRGMNTEAFF. For the CDR3, the DNA is TGTGCCAGCACTCCCCGGGGGATGAACACTGAAGCTTTCTTT.

This clonotype was observed many times. The chain is built from TRBV6-1 and TRBJ2-7; D ambiguous. V was pared by 2 bases and J by 0 bases, with 8 bases between. The CDR3 is made up of 14 amino acids. In germline, CDR1 is MNHNS, CDR2 SASEGT. CDR3 sequence: CASSELRSSYEQYF. Written as DNA, the CDR3 is TGTGCCAGCAGTGAACTCCGGAGCTCCTACGAGCAGTACTTC.

Ten or more counts support this clonotype. The chain has TRBV28 and TRBJ2-7; 7 nucleotides agree with TRBD2. The CDR3 is 17 residues long. Germline V CDR1 and CDR2: MDHEN, SYDVKM. After removal of 3 bases from V and 3 bases from J, the junction contained 14 bases not matched to a gene. The CDR3 nucleotides read TGTGCCAGCAGTTTGGAAGGCGGGCGGGAGCTATACTACGAGCAGTACTTC. This gives the protein CASSLEGGRELYYEQYF.

This clonotype was detected many times. V and J are TRBV10-3 and TRBJ2-5; perhaps TRBD2 as D (5 bases). CDR1 and CDR2 (germline): ENHRY, SYGVKD. The CDR3 is made up of 13 amino acids. V lost 7 bases, J lost 2 bases, and 11 bases lay in between. CDR3 protein: CAITKRPQETQYF. For the CDR3, the DNA is TGTGCCATCACGAAGCGGCCTCAAGAGACCCAGTACTTC.

The V gene is TRBV9, the J gene TRBJ2-4; 15 nucleotides match TRBD2. Germline-derived CDR1 and CDR2 are SGDLS and YYNGEE. The V and J ends lost 3 bases and 7 bases, in that order; junction bases with no gene match: 8. The CDR3 is 17 residues long. CDR3 sequence reads: CASSEAPGLAGGNIQYF. The CDR3 nucleotides read TGTGCCAGCAGCGAGGCCCCGGGACTAGCGGGAGGTAACATTCAGTACTTC. The whole variable domain, filled in from reference TRBV9 and TRBJ2-4, reads DSGVTQTPKHLITATGQRVTLRCSPRSGDLSVYWYQQSLDQGLQFLIQYYNGEERAKGNILERFSAQQFPDLHSELNLSSLELGDSALYFCASSEAPGLAGGNIQYFGAGTRLSVL.

This clonotype was detected many times. The rearrangement uses TRBV7-9 and TRBJ1-2, with unresolved D. The CDR3 runs to 14 residues. V dropped 4 bases and J dropped 8 bases, with 17 bases sitting between them. Per the germline V gene, CDR1 is SEHNR and CDR2 is FQNEAQ (reference sequence). CDR3 sequence: CASSSRAHRGGYTF. The CDR3 DNA follows: TGTGCCAGCAGCTCGCGGGCTCATCGAGGGGGCTACACCTTC.

A few counts support this clonotype. The chain is built from TRBV12-3 or TRBV12-4 and TRBJ1-1; TRBD1 matches at 8 bases. V lost 3 bases, J lost 4 bases, and 1 base stayed unmatched. The CDR3 length is 13 residues. CDR3 sequence (DNA): TGTGCCAGCAGTTTCACAGGGGGCACTGAAGCTTTCTTT. It encodes CASSFTGGTEAFF.

Only a few counts were recorded for this clonotype. CDR3 sequence reads: CASSPDRAREQYF. CDR3 bases: TGTGCCAGCTCACCGGACAGGGCCCGCGAGCAGTACTTC. V is TRBV18 and J is TRBJ2-7; 8 bases are shared with TRBD1. Germline CDR1 KGHSH, CDR2 LQKENI. V shed 3 bases, J shed 6 bases, and the junction held 4 bases outside the gene matches. CDR3 length: 13 amino acids. The complete variable domain, with remaining parts taken from reference TRBV18 and TRBJ2-7, reads NAGVMQNPRHLVRRRGQEARLRCSPMKGHSHVYWYRQLPEEGLKFMVYLQKENIIDESGMPKERFSAEFPKEGPSILRIQQVVRGDSAAYFCASSPDRAREQYFGPGTRLTVT.

This clonotype was recorded many times. V gene TRBV3-1 combines with J gene TRBJ1-2; possibly TRBD1 for D (6 bases). Germline CDR1 and CDR2: LGHDT and YNNKEL (reference sequence). V shed 4 bases and J shed 6 bases, with 12 bases lying between them. CDR3 length: 13 residues. The CDR3 DNA reads as TGTGCCAGCAGCCGACCGGGACAAAATGGCTACACCTTC. It encodes CASSRPGQNGYTF.

This clonotype was observed at least ten times. The chain carries TRBV7-2 and TRBJ1-2; 10 bases fit TRBD1. The CDR3 runs to 15 residues. Germline loops: CDR1 SGHTA, CDR2 FQGNSA. After removal of 0 bases from V and 12 bases from J, the junction contained 10 bases not matched to a gene. The CDR3 bases are TGTGCCAGCAGCTTAGCGGGTTGGGGACAGGGGATGCACACCTTC. Amino acids: CASSLAGWGQGMHTF.

This clonotype was detected many times. The J gene is TRBJ1-1, the V gene TRBV4-2; 7 positions match TRBD1. This CDR3 region has 16 residues. Unmatched junction bases numbered 7, after V lost 0 bases and J lost 3 bases. CDR1 and CDR2 (germline): LGHNA, YNFKEQ. This CDR3 is CASSQDGTDEYTEAFF. CDR3 sequence (DNA): TGTGCCAGCAGCCAAGACGGGACAGACGAATACACTGAAGCTTTCTTT.

This clonotype has a count of ten or more. The V and J genes are TRBV6-2 or TRBV6-3 and TRBJ2-1; 13 nucleotides align to TRBD2. This CDR3 is built from 13 residues. Looked up from germline, CDR1 is MNHEY and CDR2 is SVGEGT. The junction had 2 bases not matched to a gene; V was cut back by 6 bases and J by 9 bases. CDR3 sequence: CASSRLAGGEQFF. CDR3 bases: TGTGCCAGCAGCCGACTAGCGGGGGGTGAGCAGTTCTTC.

The table lists this clonotype with many counts. V and J are TRBV19 and TRBJ1-5; TRBD1 might be the D (5 bases). The germline V gene encodes CDR1 LNHDA and CDR2 SQIVND (reference sequence). V gave up 2 bases and J gave up 1 base, with 9 bases separating them. This CDR3 has 15 residues. CDR3 amino acids: CASSIYGGSNQPQHF. The CDR3 nucleotides are TGTGCCAGTAGTATATATGGGGGAAGCAATCAGCCCCAGCATTTT.

This clonotype came up once. A much larger clone is a single base away; this may be a read error. The rearrangement uses TRBV16 and TRBJ1-4; D uncertain. Trimming removed 8 bases from V and 8 bases from J, with 9 bases in between. In germline, CDR1 is KGHSY, CDR2 FQNENV. The CDR3 sequence is 11 residues long. The CDR3 loop reads CASGPAEKLFF. In DNA, the CDR3 is TGTGCCAGCGGCCCTGCGGAAAAACTGTTTTTT. The variable domain in full, completed from reference TRBV16 and TRBJ1-4, reads GEEVAQTPKHLVRGEGQKAKLYCAPIKGHSYVFWYQQVLKNEFKFLISFQNENVFDETGMPKERFSAKCLPNSPCSLEIQATKLEDSAVYFCASGPAEKLFFGSGTQLSVL.

This clonotype was found many times. The rearrangement uses TRBV4-1 and TRBJ1-2; D gene ambiguous. Germline loops: CDR1 MGHRA, CDR2 YSYEKL. Trimming pared 2 bases from V and 0 bases from J, leaving 13 bases between. The CDR3 totals 16 residues. The CDR3 nucleotides read TGCGCCAGCAGCCAACTTGGCAGAACTACTAACTATGGCTACACCTTC. Amino acid sequence: CASSQLGRTTNYGYTF.

This clonotype turned up a few times. The chain combines TRBV27 with TRBJ2-7, with 14 nucleotides matching TRBD2. The CDR3 covers 14 residues. Germline lookup yields CDR1 MNHEY and CDR2 SMNVEV (reference sequence). Trimming at V came to 10 bases and at J to 5 bases, leaving 7 bases not matched to a gene. CDR3: CAINPGLAGDEQYF. The DNA for the CDR3 is TGTGCCATCAACCCGGGACTAGCGGGAGACGAGCAGTACTTC.

Concerning this clonotype itself: A much larger clone differs from this one at a single base, so this may be a read error. The CDR3 does not close with the conserved phenylalanine or tryptophan, likely indicating a read error. The V call is TRBV3-1, the J call TRBJ2-7; 7 positions agree with TRBD2. Germline CDR1 is LGHDT and CDR2 is YNNKEL (reference sequence). The CDR3 runs 15 residues. The CDR3 DNA follows: TGCGCCAGCAGCCCAGAGGCGGGAGTTTCCTACGAGCAGTACTCC. This gives the protein CASSPEAGVSYEQYS.

This clonotype was picked up one time. The chain couples TRBV20-1 to TRBJ1-1; a possible D gene is TRBD1 (6 bases). The CDR3 totals 12 residues. The germline CDR1 and CDR2 sequences are DFQATT and SNEGSKA (reference sequence). V was shortened by 6 bases and J by 14 bases, with 22 bases between the two germline ends. CDR3 region: CSATQGNTGAFF. The CDR3 DNA reads as TGCAGTGCAACCCAGGGGAACACTGGAGCCTTCTTT.

As regards this clonotype: This may come from a read error, since a much larger clone is one base off. The chain recombines TRBV5-6 with TRBJ1-5; TRBD1 is a possible D gene (5 bases). Germline assignment: CDR1 SGHDT and CDR2 YYEEEE. The CDR3 has 14 residues. CDR3 in amino acids: CTSSLGVTYQPQHF. Here the CDR3 DNA reads TGTACCAGCAGCTTGGGGGTCACCTATCAGCCCCAGCATTTT.

This clonotype was counted ten times or more. V and J are TRBV7-2 and TRBJ1-3, with D possibly matching TRBD1 (6 bases). V lost 7 bases and J lost 0, with 13 bases in between. The CDR3 consists of 15 residues. Germline assignment: CDR1 SGHTA and CDR2 FQGNSA. In DNA form, the CDR3 reads TGTGCCAGCACCCGGGACACCGTCTCTGGAAACACCATATATTTT. It is translated as CASTRDTVSGNTIYF. The whole variable domain, remainder taken from reference TRBV7-2 and TRBJ1-3, is GAGVSQSPSNKVTEKGKDVELRCDPISGHTALYWYRQSLGQGLEFLIYFQGNSAPDKSGLPSDRFSAERTGGSVSTLTIQRTQQEDSAVYLCASTRDTVSGNTIYFGEGSWLTVV.

A note on this clonotype: A much larger clonotype is one base distant, so this may be a read error. This chain links TRBV4-2 with TRBJ2-7; 7 positions match TRBD1. There are 14 residues in the CDR3. CDR1 LGHNA and CDR2 YNFKEQ come from the germline V gene. CDR3: CASSPIDRAYEHYF. CDR3 coding DNA: TGTGCCAGCAGCCCCATCGACAGGGCCTACGAGCACTACTTC.

This chain connects TRBV7-8 to TRBJ2-7, with D hard to call. The CDR3 runs to 14 residues. Trimming pared 5 bases from V and 5 bases from J, leaving 16 bases between. Germline V gene sequence: CDR1 SGHVS, CDR2 FQNEAQ. The CDR3 loop is CASSRFLEANEQYF. CDR3 nucleotide sequence: TGTGCCAGCAGCCGCTTTTTAGAAGCGAACGAGCAGTACTTC.

This clonotype was counted once. Germline and junction disagree at one end, which may indicate a read error. This sequence joins TRBV9 and TRBJ1-5; 9 bases are shared with TRBD1. Germline CDR1 is SGDLS and CDR2 is YYNGEE. The CDR3 consists of 15 residues. DNA of the CDR3: TGTGCCAACAGCCGGACGGGACAGGGCCATCAGCCCCAGCATTTT. It encodes CANSRTGQGHQPQHF.